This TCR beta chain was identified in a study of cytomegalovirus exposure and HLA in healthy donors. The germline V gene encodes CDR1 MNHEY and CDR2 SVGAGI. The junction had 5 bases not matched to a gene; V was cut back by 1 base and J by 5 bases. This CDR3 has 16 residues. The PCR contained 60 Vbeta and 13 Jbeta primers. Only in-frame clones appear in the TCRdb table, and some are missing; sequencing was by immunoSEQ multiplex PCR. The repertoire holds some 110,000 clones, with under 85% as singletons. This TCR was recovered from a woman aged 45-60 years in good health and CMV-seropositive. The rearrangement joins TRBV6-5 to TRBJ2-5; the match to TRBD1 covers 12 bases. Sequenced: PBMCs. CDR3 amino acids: CASSYWDRGRGETQYF. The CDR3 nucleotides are TGTGCCAGCAGTTACTGGGACAGGGGGCGCGGGGAGACCCAGTACTTC.